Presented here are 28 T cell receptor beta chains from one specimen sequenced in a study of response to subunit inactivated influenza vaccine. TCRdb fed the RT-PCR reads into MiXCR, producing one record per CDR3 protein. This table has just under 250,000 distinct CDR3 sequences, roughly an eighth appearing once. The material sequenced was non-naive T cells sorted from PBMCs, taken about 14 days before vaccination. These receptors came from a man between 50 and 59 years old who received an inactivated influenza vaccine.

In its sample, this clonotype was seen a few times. Here the CDR3 reads CASGLGGTDTQYF. CDR3 DNA: TGTGCTAGTGGTTTGGGAGGCACAGATACGCAGTATTTT. The V and J genes are TRBV12-5 and TRBJ2-3; D unclear. The length of the CDR3 is 13 residues. V was pared by 1 base and J by 1 base, with 3 bases between. Germline CDR1 LGHNT, CDR2 FRNRAP.

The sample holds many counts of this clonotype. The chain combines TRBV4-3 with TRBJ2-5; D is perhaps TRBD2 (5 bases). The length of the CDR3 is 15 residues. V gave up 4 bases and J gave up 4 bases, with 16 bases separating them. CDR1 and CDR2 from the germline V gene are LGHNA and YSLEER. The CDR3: CASSPVGPGIETQYF. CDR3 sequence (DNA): TGCGCCAGCAGCCCCGTAGGACCGGGGATAGAGACCCAGTACTTC.

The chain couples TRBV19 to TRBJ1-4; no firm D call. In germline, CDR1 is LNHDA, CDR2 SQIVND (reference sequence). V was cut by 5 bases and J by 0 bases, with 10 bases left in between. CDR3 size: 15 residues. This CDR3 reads CASSYTAATNEKLFF. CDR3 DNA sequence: TGTGCCAGTAGTTACACGGCGGCAACTAATGAAAAACTGTTTTTT.

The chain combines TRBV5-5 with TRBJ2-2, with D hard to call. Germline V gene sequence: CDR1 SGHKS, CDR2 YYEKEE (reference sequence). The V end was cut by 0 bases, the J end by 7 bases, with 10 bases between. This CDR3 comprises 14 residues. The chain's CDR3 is CASSLASYGGELFF. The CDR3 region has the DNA TGTGCCAGCAGCTTGGCCTCGTACGGCGGGGAGCTGTTTTTT.

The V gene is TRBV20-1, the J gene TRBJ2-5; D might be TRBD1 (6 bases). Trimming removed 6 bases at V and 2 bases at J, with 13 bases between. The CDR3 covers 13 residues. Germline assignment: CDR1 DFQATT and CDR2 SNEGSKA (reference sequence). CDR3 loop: CSANIQGQETQYF. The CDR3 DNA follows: TGCAGTGCGAACATACAGGGACAAGAGACCCAGTACTTC.

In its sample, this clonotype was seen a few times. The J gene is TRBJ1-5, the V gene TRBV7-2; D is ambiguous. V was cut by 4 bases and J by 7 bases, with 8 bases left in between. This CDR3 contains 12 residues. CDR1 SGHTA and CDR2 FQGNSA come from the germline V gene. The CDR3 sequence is CASSSIGQPQHF. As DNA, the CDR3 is TGTGCCAGCAGCTCCATCGGCCAGCCCCAGCATTTT.

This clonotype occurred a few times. CDR3 loop: CASSHFGGAGSYEQYF. The CDR3 nucleotides read TGCGCCAGCAGCCATTTCGGGGGGGCAGGCTCCTACGAGCAGTACTTC. V gene TRBV4-3 combines with J gene TRBJ2-7; TRBD2 matches at 8 bases. The V segment lost 3 bases and the J segment 0 bases; nucleotides outside the gene matches: 7. The V gene's germline CDR1 is LGHNA and CDR2 YSLEER. The CDR3 loop spans 16 amino acids.

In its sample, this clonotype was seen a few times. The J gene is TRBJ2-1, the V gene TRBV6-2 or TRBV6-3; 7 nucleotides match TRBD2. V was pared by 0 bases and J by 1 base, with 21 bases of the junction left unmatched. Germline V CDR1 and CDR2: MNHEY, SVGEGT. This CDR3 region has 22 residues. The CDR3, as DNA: TGTGCCAGCAGTTACTCCCGGGTCAGGCGGGAGCCGACAAGTAAGTCCTACAATGAGCAGTTCTTC. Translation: CASSYSRVRREPTSKSYNEQFF.

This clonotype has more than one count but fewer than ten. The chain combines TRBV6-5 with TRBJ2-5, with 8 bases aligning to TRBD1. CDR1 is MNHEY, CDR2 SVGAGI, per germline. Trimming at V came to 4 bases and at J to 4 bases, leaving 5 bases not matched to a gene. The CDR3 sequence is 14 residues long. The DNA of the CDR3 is TGTGCCAGCAGTTTGAGTCAGGGGGCAGAGACCCAGTACTTC. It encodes CASSLSQGAETQYF.

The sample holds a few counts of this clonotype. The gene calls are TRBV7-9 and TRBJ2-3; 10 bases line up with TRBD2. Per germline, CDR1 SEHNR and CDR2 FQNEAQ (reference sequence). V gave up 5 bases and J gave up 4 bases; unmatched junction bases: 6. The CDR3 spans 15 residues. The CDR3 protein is CASSRTLAGADTQYF. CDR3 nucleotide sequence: TGTGCCAGCAGCAGGACCCTAGCGGGGGCAGATACGCAGTATTTT.

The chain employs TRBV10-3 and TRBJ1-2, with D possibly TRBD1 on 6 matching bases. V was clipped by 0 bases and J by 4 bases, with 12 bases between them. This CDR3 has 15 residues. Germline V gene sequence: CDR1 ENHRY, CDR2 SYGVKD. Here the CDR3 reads CAISESSGVAYGYTF. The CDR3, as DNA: TGTGCCATCAGTGAGTCATCAGGGGTTGCCTATGGCTACACCTTC.

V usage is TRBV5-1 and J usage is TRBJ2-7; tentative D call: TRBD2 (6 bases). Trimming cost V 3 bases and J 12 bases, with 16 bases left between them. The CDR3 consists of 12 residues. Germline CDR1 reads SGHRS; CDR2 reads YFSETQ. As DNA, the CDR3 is TGCGCCAGCAGCTCCGGGACTCCTCCCTGGTACTTC. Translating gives CASSSGTPPWYF.

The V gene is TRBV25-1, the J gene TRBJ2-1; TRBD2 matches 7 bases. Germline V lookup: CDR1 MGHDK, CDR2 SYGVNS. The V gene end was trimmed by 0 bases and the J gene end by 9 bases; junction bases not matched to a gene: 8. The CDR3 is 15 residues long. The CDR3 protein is CASSEYAGVGTEQFF. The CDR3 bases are TGTGCCAGCAGTGAATATGCGGGAGTTGGTACTGAGCAGTTCTTC.

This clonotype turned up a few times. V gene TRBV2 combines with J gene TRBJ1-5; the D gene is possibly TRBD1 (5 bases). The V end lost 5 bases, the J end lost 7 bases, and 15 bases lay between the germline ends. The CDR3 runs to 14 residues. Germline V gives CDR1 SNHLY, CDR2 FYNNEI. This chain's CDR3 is CASSLHGRGQPQHF. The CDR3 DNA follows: TGTGCCAGCAGTCTACACGGCCGGGGGCAGCCCCAGCATTTT.

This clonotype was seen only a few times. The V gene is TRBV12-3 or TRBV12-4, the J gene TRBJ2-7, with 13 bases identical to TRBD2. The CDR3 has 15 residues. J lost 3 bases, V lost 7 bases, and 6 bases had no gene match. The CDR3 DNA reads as TGTGCCAGCACCGGACTAGCGGGGGCAATCTACGAGCAGTACTTC. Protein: CASTGLAGAIYEQYF.

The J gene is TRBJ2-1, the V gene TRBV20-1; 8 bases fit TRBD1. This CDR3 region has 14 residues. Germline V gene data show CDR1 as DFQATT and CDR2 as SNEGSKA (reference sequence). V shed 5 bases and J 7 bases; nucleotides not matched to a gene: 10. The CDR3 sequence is CSARTSTGANEQFF. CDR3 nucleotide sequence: TGCAGTGCTCGGACCTCGACAGGGGCAAATGAGCAGTTCTTC.

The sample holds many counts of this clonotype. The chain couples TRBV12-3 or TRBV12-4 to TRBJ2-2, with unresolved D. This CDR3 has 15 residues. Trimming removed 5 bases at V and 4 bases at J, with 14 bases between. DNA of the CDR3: TGTGCCAGCAGTAGGGCCCCTGTGGGCACCGGGGAGCTGTTTTTT. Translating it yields CASSRAPVGTGELFF.

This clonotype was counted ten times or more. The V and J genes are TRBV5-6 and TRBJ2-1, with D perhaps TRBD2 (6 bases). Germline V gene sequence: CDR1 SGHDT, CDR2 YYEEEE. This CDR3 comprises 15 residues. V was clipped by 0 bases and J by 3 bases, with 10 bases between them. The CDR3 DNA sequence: TGTGCCAGCAGCTTGGTTCCGGGGGACTACAATGAGCAGTTCTTC. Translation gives CASSLVPGDYNEQFF.

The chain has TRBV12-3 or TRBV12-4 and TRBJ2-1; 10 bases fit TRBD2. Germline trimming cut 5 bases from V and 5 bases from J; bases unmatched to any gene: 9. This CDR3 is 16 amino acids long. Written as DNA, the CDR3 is TGTGCCAGCAGTCCTCCTGGGACTAGCGTAAACAATGAGCAGTTCTTC. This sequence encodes CASSPPGTSVNNEQFF.

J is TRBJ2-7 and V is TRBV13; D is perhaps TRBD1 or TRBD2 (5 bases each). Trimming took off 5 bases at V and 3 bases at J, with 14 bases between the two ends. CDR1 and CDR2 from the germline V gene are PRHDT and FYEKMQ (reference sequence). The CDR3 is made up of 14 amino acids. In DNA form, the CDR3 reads TGTGCCAGCAGCCTTAGGGACGGGAACTACGAGCAGTACTTC. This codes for CASSLRDGNYEQYF.

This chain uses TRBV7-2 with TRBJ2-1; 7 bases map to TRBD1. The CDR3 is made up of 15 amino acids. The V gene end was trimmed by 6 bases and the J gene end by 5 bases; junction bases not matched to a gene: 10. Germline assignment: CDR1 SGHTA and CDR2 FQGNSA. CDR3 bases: TGTGCCAGCAGGCCCCCACAGGGGCCTCACAATGAGCAGTTCTTC. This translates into CASRPPQGPHNEQFF. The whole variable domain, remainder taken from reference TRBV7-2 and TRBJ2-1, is GAGVSQSPSNKVTEKGKDVELRCDPISGHTALYWYRQSLGQGLEFLIYFQGNSAPDKSGLPSDRFSAERTGGSVSTLTIQRTQQEDSAVYLCASRPPQGPHNEQFFGPGTRLTVL.

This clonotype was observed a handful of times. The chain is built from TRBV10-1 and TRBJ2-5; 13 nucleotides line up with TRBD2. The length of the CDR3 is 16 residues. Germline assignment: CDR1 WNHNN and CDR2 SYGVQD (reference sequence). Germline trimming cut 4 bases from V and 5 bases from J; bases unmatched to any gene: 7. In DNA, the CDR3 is TGCGCCAGCAGTGCCAAACTAGCGGGAGGGCCCGAGACCCAGTACTTC. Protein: CASSAKLAGGPETQYF.

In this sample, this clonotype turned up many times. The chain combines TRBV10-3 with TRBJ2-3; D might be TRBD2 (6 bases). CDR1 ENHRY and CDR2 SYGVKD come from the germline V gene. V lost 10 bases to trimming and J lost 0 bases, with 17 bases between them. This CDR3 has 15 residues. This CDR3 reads CATAGGSPSTDTQYF. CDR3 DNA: TGTGCCACCGCCGGAGGGAGTCCTAGCACAGATACGCAGTATTTT.

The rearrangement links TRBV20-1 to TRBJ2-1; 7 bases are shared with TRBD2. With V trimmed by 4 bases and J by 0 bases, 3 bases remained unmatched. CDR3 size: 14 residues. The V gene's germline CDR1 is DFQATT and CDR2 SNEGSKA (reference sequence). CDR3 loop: CSAMSGDSYNEQFF. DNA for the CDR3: TGCAGTGCTATGAGCGGGGACTCCTACAATGAGCAGTTCTTC.

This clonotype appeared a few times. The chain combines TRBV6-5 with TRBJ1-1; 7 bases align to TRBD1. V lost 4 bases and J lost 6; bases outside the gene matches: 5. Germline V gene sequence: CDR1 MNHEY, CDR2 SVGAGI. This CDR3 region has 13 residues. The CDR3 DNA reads TGTGCCAGCAGTTTCGACAGGGAGGCTGAAGCTTTCTTT. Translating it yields CASSFDREAEAFF.

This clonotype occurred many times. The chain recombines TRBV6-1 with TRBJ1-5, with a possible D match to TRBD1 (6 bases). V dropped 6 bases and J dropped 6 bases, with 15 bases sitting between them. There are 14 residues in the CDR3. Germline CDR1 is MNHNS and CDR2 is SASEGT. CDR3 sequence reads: CASSPRGGPQPQHF. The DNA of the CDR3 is TGTGCCAGCAGCCCTAGGGGGGGACCTCAGCCCCAGCATTTT.

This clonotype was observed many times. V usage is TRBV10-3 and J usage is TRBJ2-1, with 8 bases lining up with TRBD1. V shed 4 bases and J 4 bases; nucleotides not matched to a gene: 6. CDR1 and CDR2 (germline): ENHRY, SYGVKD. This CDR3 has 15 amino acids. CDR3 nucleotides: TGTGCCATCAGTGGACAGGGGAATAATTACAATGAGCAGTTCTTC. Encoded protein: CAISGQGNNYNEQFF.

The CDR3 DNA sequence: TGTGCCAGCAGTGGGAAGCTCGGCGGGGAGCTGTTTTTT. It translates to CASSGKLGGELFF. The chain joins TRBV2 to TRBJ2-2; D uncertain. V lost 4 bases and J 7 bases, leaving 10 bases between the germline ends. This CDR3 is 13 amino acids long. Germline CDR1 and CDR2: SNHLY and FYNNEI.